Below are 30 T cell receptor beta chains sequenced from a single sample in a study of beta chain features in type 1 diabetes (dated by TCRdb to 2016 to 2019). Broader findings and caveats from the paper: In all four CD4+ subsets, TCRB CDR3 length was moderately but significantly shorter in type 1 diabetes patients.

No cognate antigen is known for these TCRs. The library was prepared using the immunoSEQ multiplex PCR assay. The entire isolated RNA was reverse transcribed using the High Capacity cDNA Reverse Transcription Kit, and thus expressed TCRB transcripts were sequenced. TCRdb limited this immuneACCESS table to in-frame rearrangements with V and J called. A share of clones is missing; checked studies link under half to unresolved V genes, and the rest is unexplained. The sample table contains 400,000 or so clones; only one count was recorded for roughly 9.8% of them. Of the sample, about 0.6% falls within the top ten clones. The sample was central memory CD4+ T cells from blood. The receptors originated from a man aged 25 to 40 with type 1 diabetes.

This chain connects TRBV28 to TRBJ2-2, with 9 nucleotides matching TRBD1. V gave up 11 bases and J gave up 6 bases; unmatched junction bases: 10. This CDR3 is 14 amino acids long. Germline V gene lookup returns CDR1 MDHEN and CDR2 SYDVKM. Written as DNA, the CDR3 is TGTGCCGGCCAGACAGGGGGGCACCCCGGGGAGCTGTTTTTT. Translating gives CAGQTGGHPGELFF.

In its sample, this clone was seen a few times. The chain recombines TRBV15 with TRBJ2-7; 11 bases are a match to TRBD2. This CDR3 contains 15 residues. Germline V lookup: CDR1 LNHNV, CDR2 YYDKDF (reference sequence). The trim removed 4 bases at V and 3 bases at J, leaving 5 bases unmatched. CDR3 in DNA: TGTGCCACCAGCAAAGGGACTAGCGGACGCTACGAGCAGTACTTC. Protein product: CATSKGTSGRYEQYF.

The V gene is TRBV27, the J gene TRBJ2-7, with D unclear. The ends were cut back, 5 bases at V and 3 bases at J, with 8 bases in the middle. This CDR3 comprises 12 residues. Germline-derived CDR1 and CDR2 are MNHEY and SMNVEV (reference sequence). CDR3 residues: CASSPPGYEQYF. In nucleotides, the CDR3 is TGTGCCAGCAGTCCCCCTGGCTACGAGCAGTACTTC.

J is TRBJ1-2 and V is TRBV9; tentatively, D is TRBD1 (5 bases). The length of the CDR3 is 13 residues. Trimming removed 5 bases at V and 6 bases at J, with 14 bases between. Germline V gene data show CDR1 as SGDLS and CDR2 as YYNGEE. The CDR3 spells CASSRDRSDGYTF. The CDR3 nucleotides read TGTGCCAGCAGTAGAGACAGATCTGATGGCTACACCTTC.

This clone has only a few counts. J is TRBJ1-5 and V is TRBV19; D unclear. Trimming cost V 5 bases and J 2 bases, with 13 bases left between them. The CDR3 is 15 residues long. Germline-derived CDR1 and CDR2 are LNHDA and SQIVND (reference sequence). In DNA, the CDR3 is TGTGCCAGTAGTGGCCAGGTGGGTGGCAATCAGCCCCAGCATTTT. It is translated as CASSGQVGGNQPQHF.

This clone was seen only a few times. This chain connects TRBV7-2 to TRBJ2-1; no clear D gene. Germline lookup yields CDR1 SGHTA and CDR2 FQGNSA. The ends were cut back, 3 bases at V and 9 bases at J, with 12 bases in the middle. The CDR3 is 13 residues long. In nucleotides, the CDR3 is TGTGCCAGCAGCTTCGACCCCAAGGTTGAGCAGTTCTTC. It translates to CASSFDPKVEQFF.

The chain links TRBV10-3 to TRBJ2-3; D ambiguous. Per germline, CDR1 ENHRY and CDR2 SYGVKD. This CDR3 has 14 residues. The V and J ends lost 0 bases and 2 bases respectively, with 6 bases between them. CDR3 DNA sequence: TGTGCCATCAGTGAGTCGCTGGCCACAGATACGCAGTATTTT. It is translated as CAISESLATDTQYF.

This clone was seen only once. The chain links TRBV6-4 to TRBJ2-2; 7 bases fit TRBD2. This CDR3 has 16 amino acids. Germline trimming cut 4 bases from V and 4 bases from J; bases unmatched to any gene: 9. Germline V lookup: CDR1 MRHNA, CDR2 SNTAGT. Written as DNA, the CDR3 is TGTGCCAGCAGTGTGGGAGGGCAGTGGAGCACCGGGGAGCTGTTTTTT. Residues: CASSVGGQWSTGELFF.

Of note for this clone: The junction shows a germline mismatch at one end, possibly a read error. The sample contains more than one DNA sequence encoding this CDR3. The V and J genes are TRBV5-1 and TRBJ1-4, with D hard to call. The CDR3 is 14 residues long. Looked up from germline, CDR1 is SGHRS and CDR2 is YFSETQ. DNA of the CDR3: TGCGCCAGCAGTTTGGGGTCAACTAATGAAAAACTGTTTTTT. Translating gives CASSLGSTNEKLFF.

This sequence joins TRBV6-5 and TRBJ2-3; weak D call: TRBD1 (5 bases). From germline, CDR1 is MNHEY and CDR2 SVGAGI. This CDR3 comprises 13 residues. V was clipped by 5 bases and J by 2 bases, with 8 bases between them. The CDR3 is CASSGGATDTQYF. CDR3 sequence (DNA): TGTGCCAGCAGTGGTGGGGCCACAGATACGCAGTATTTT.

The rearrangement joins TRBV5-4 to TRBJ2-7; D is unclear. Trimming stripped 3 bases from V and 3 bases from J, with 7 bases between. The CDR3 contains 12 residues. Germline CDR1 is SGHNT and CDR2 is YYREEE (reference sequence). In DNA, the CDR3 is TGTGCCAGCAGCTCACAAGGCTACGAGCAGTACTTC. It yields the protein CASSSQGYEQYF.

The table lists this clone with a few counts. CDR3 amino acids: CASSLEQGAELYGYTF. In nucleotides, the CDR3 is TGTGCCAGCAGCTTGGAACAGGGGGCAGAATTATATGGCTACACCTTC. The chain is built from TRBV11-2 and TRBJ1-2; 9 bases are shared with TRBD1. The germline V gene has CDR1 SGHAT and CDR2 FQNNGV. V was pared by 3 bases and J by 5 bases, with 10 bases of the junction left unmatched. There are 16 residues in the CDR3.

This chain connects TRBV7-2 to TRBJ2-1; D possibly corresponds to TRBD2 (6 bases). V was cut by 5 bases and J by 12 bases, with 17 bases left in between. From germline, CDR1 is SGHTA and CDR2 FQGNSA. This CDR3 comprises 13 residues. The CDR3 protein is CASSQVGGSRQFF. The CDR3 DNA reads TGTGCCAGCAGCCAGGTTGGGGGGAGCCGGCAGTTCTTC.

This clone has a single count. The chain is built from TRBV5-4 and TRBJ1-3; no clear D gene. Deletions cut 3 bases from V and 9 bases from J, with 19 bases between. The V gene's germline CDR1 is SGHNT and CDR2 YYREEE (reference sequence). The CDR3 is made up of 15 amino acids. The DNA of the CDR3 is TGTGCCAGCAGCTCTGATCCCAGCACAGAGACCACCATATATTTT. Translating gives CASSSDPSTETTIYF.

The CDR3 DNA is TGTGCCAGCAGTTTAGCCAGGGTATTCTACGAGCAGTACTTC. This codes for CASSLARVFYEQYF. This sequence joins TRBV28 and TRBJ2-7, with TRBD1 as a possible D gene (5 bases). Between the trimmed V and J ends, which lost 2 bases and 3 bases, there was a span of 11 bases. Germline loops: CDR1 MDHEN, CDR2 SYDVKM. The CDR3 sequence is 14 residues long.

The table lists this clone with a few counts. J is TRBJ2-5 and V is TRBV30; D remains unclear. Between the trimmed V and J ends, which lost 2 bases and 4 bases, there was a span of 5 bases. The CDR3 is 11 amino acids. The germline V gene encodes CDR1 GTSNPN and CDR2 SVGIG (reference sequence). The CDR3 reads CAWSTLETQYF. The CDR3 DNA is TGTGCCTGGAGTACCTTAGAGACCCAGTACTTC.

The J gene is TRBJ2-7, the V gene TRBV6-6; D is unclear. This CDR3 comprises 13 residues. Between the trimmed V and J ends, which lost 5 bases and 3 bases, there was a span of 11 bases. Germline V gene lookup returns CDR1 MNHNY and CDR2 SVGAGI (reference sequence). The CDR3 reads CASSVRLIYEQYF. As DNA, the CDR3 is TGTGCCAGCAGTGTAAGGTTGATCTACGAGCAGTACTTC.

The V call is TRBV7-8, the J call TRBJ2-3; the D gene is possibly TRBD2 (6 bases). V was clipped by 1 base and J by 4 bases, with 15 bases between them. Germline CDR1 reads SGHVS; CDR2 reads FQNEAQ. CDR3 length: 16 residues. This chain's CDR3 is CASSLEGRRVADTQYF. The DNA of the CDR3 is TGTGCCAGCAGCTTAGAGGGGCGGAGGGTCGCAGATACGCAGTATTTT.

Many counts were recorded for this clone. The genes are TRBV19 and TRBJ1-3; D is unclear. Trimming removed 5 bases from V and 0 bases from J, with 11 bases in between. Germline V gene lookup returns CDR1 LNHDA and CDR2 SQIVND (reference sequence). The CDR3 has 15 amino acids. Here the CDR3 reads CASSERAPSGNTIYF. As DNA, the CDR3 is TGTGCCAGTAGTGAACGGGCGCCCTCTGGAAACACCATATATTTT.

This clone was counted between two and nine times. This chain links TRBV27 with TRBJ2-7, with D tentatively TRBD2 (6 bases). This CDR3 has 14 residues. V shed 5 bases and J shed 2 bases, with 13 bases lying between them. Germline CDR1 and CDR2: MNHEY and SMNVEV (reference sequence). The CDR3 region is CASSPRGGPYEQYF. The CDR3 region has the DNA TGTGCCAGCAGTCCCCGGGGAGGTCCCTACGAGCAGTACTTC.

The chain carries TRBV27 and TRBJ2-2, with 8 bases that match TRBD1. The V and J ends lost 5 bases and 2 bases, in that order; junction bases with no gene match: 7. CDR3 length equals 16 residues. The germline gives CDR1 MNHEY, CDR2 SMNVEV (reference sequence). The CDR3 is CASSRAGQANTGELFF. CDR3 in DNA: TGTGCCAGCAGTAGGGCGGGACAGGCCAACACCGGGGAGCTGTTTTTT.

The CDR3 sequence is CASSRGGPEGNTIYF. DNA of the CDR3: TGCGCCAGCAGCCGAGGCGGGCCTGAAGGAAACACCATATATTTT. The chain uses TRBV5-1 and TRBJ1-3; D is ambiguous. V lost 4 bases and J 4 bases, leaving 15 bases between the germline ends. Germline CDR1 and CDR2: SGHRS and YFSETQ. This CDR3 is 15 amino acids long.

The table lists this clone with a few counts. This chain uses TRBV11-2 with TRBJ2-1, with unresolved D. V lost 5 bases to trimming and J lost 8 bases, with 16 bases between them. Germline assignment: CDR1 SGHAT and CDR2 FQNNGV. This CDR3 has 14 residues. The CDR3 coding sequence is TGTGCCAGCAGCCGGGCTCGGCCCGCGGATGAGCAGTTCTTC. Encoded protein: CASSRARPADEQFF.

V gene TRBV6-5 combines with J gene TRBJ2-5, with 9 bases matching TRBD1. In germline, CDR1 is MNHEY, CDR2 SVGAGI. J gave up 1 base and V 10 bases, and 4 bases lay outside the gene matches. This CDR3 spans 13 amino acids. This chain's CDR3 is CAIGQGSQETQYF. In DNA form, the CDR3 reads TGTGCCATCGGACAGGGGAGCCAAGAGACCCAGTACTTC.

J is TRBJ2-1 and V is TRBV11-2, with 11 bases fitting TRBD2. This CDR3 contains 15 residues. Germline loops: CDR1 SGHAT, CDR2 FQNNGV. J was trimmed by 8 bases and V by 1 base; bases with no gene match: 4. This CDR3 reads CASSLVAGGPDEQFF. DNA of the CDR3: TGTGCCAGCAGCTTAGTAGCGGGAGGGCCAGATGAGCAGTTCTTC. Full variable domain (missing parts from reference TRBV11-2 and TRBJ2-1): EAGVAQSPRYKIIEKRQSVAFWCNPISGHATLYWYQQILGQGPKLLIQFQNNGVVDDSQLPKDRFSAERLKGVDSTLKIQPAKLEDSAVYLCASSLVAGGPDEQFFGPGTRLTVL.

This clone showed up just a few times. The identical CDR3 is also encoded by other nucleotide sequences in the sample. The V gene is TRBV13, the J gene TRBJ2-3, with D uncertain. The CDR3 length is 13 residues. V lost 1 base and J lost 1, with 3 bases in between. Germline CDR1 PRHDT, CDR2 FYEKMQ (reference sequence). The CDR3 reads CASSLVGTDTQYF. The CDR3 DNA is TGTGCCAGCAGCTTAGTGGGCACAGATACGCAGTATTTT.

The genes are TRBV4-1 and TRBJ2-1; no definite D call. The CDR3 spans 15 residues. Germline CDR1 reads MGHRA; CDR2 reads YSYEKL. V was trimmed by 1 base and J by 5 bases, leaving 12 bases between them. The CDR3 spells CASSQGHSGDNEQFF. CDR3 nucleotides: TGCGCCAGCAGCCAAGGCCACTCAGGAGACAATGAGCAGTTCTTC.

This clone was recorded a few times. The rearrangement links TRBV9 to TRBJ1-1; D remains ambiguous. The CDR3 is 15 residues long. Germline assignment: CDR1 SGDLS and CDR2 YYNGEE. Deletions cut 0 bases from V and 4 bases from J, with 13 bases between. CDR3 in DNA: TGTGCCAGCAGCGTAGAGGCCGCCCTAACCACTGAAGCTTTCTTT. It specifies CASSVEAALTTEAFF. Drawing the rest from reference TRBV9 and TRBJ1-1, the complete variable domain is DSGVTQTPKHLITATGQRVTLRCSPRSGDLSVYWYQQSLDQGLQFLIQYYNGEERAKGNILERFSAQQFPDLHSELNLSSLELGDSALYFCASSVEAALTTEAFFGQGTRLTVV.

This clone showed up many times. The CDR3 DNA reads as TGTGCCAGCAGCTTATCAGGGAACACCGGGGAGCTGTTTTTT. Protein: CASSLSGNTGELFF. The chain employs TRBV7-2 and TRBJ2-2, with D unclear. Germline CDR1 and CDR2: SGHTA and FQGNSA. V was clipped by 2 bases and J by 1 base, with 5 bases between them. The CDR3 spans 14 residues. The full variable domain, completed using reference TRBV7-2 and TRBJ2-2, is GAGVSQSPSNKVTEKGKDVELRCDPISGHTALYWYRQSLGQGLEFLIYFQGNSAPDKSGLPSDRFSAERTGGSVSTLTIQRTQQEDSAVYLCASSLSGNTGELFFGEGSRLTVL.

This chain uses TRBV7-7 with TRBJ2-5; 7 nucleotides agree with TRBD1. The junction had 4 bases not matched to a gene; V was cut back by 3 bases and J by 0 bases. The germline gives CDR1 SSHAT, CDR2 FNYEAQ (reference sequence). CDR3 length equals 15 residues. The CDR3: CASSFRDSYQETQYF. In nucleotides, the CDR3 is TGTGCCAGCAGCTTCCGGGACAGTTACCAAGAGACCCAGTACTTC.